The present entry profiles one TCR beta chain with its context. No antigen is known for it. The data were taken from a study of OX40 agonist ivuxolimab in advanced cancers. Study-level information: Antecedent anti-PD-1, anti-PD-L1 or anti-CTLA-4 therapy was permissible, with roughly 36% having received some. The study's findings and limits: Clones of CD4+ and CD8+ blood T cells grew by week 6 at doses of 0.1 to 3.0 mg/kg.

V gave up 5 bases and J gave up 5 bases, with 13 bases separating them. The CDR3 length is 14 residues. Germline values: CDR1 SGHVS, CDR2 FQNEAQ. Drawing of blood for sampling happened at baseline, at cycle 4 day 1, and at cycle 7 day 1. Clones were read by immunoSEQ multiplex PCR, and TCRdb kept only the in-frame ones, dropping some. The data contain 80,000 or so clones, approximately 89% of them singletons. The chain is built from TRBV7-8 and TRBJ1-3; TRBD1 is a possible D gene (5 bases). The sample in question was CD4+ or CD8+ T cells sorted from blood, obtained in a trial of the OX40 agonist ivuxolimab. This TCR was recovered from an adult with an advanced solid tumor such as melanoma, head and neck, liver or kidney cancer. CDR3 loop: CASSRDAQRNTIYF. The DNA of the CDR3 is TGTGCCAGCAGCCGGGACGCTCAGCGAAACACCATATATTTT.